One sample yielded the 18 T cell receptor beta chains listed below, sequenced in a study of cytomegalovirus exposure and HLA in healthy donors. The PCR contained 60 Vbeta and 13 Jbeta primers. Measured with immunoSEQ multiplex PCR; TCRdb has only the in-frame clones, and not every one. Of about 92,000 clones in the sample, 84% were seen once. The sequencing sample was made of PBMCs. These receptors all come from a woman between 18 and 29 years old in good health and CMV-seropositive.

In this sample, this clone turned up a few times. The rearrangement links TRBV5-1 to TRBJ2-3, with D possibly matching TRBD2 (5 bases). The CDR3 covers 12 residues. Deletions cut 1 base from V and 6 bases from J, with 6 bases between. The V gene's germline CDR1 is SGHRS and CDR2 YFSETQ. The CDR3 protein is CASSLRGDTQYF. In DNA form, the CDR3 reads TGCGCCAGCAGCTTGAGAGGGGATACGCAGTATTTT.

V is TRBV6-1 and J is TRBJ1-2; possible D gene TRBD1, 5 bases. The germline CDR1 and CDR2 sequences are MNHNS and SASEGT. V gave up 4 bases and J gave up 8 bases, with 20 bases separating them. The CDR3 has 15 residues. CDR3 DNA: TGTGCCAGCAGTGGTATTGGCGGGACGAGGTTGGGCTACACCTTC. This gives the protein CASSGIGGTRLGYTF.

This chain uses TRBV5-6 with TRBJ2-5; no firm D call. CDR3 length: 14 amino acids. Germline CDR1 and CDR2: SGHDT and YYEEEE. V was clipped by 0 bases and J by 7 bases, with 13 bases between them. CDR3 nucleotides: TGTGCCAGCAGCTTGGGCAGCCTAGTGGGGACCCAGTACTTC. It yields the protein CASSLGSLVGTQYF.

The V gene is TRBV5-4, the J gene TRBJ2-5, with unresolved D. Per the germline V gene, CDR1 is SGHNT and CDR2 is YYREEE (reference sequence). The germline V and J ends were trimmed by 9 bases and 5 bases, with 17 bases remaining between them. There are 13 residues in the CDR3. CDR3: CATKTVSQETQYF. CDR3 coding DNA: TGTGCCACTAAAACAGTTAGTCAGGAGACCCAGTACTTC.

This clone was seen once. CDR3 residues: CATSSSEVTGNTIYF. DNA of the CDR3: TGTGCCACCAGTAGTAGTGAGGTTACGGGAAACACCATATATTTT. The chain carries TRBV15 and TRBJ1-3; D unresolved. Looked up from germline, CDR1 is LNHNV and CDR2 is YYDKDF (reference sequence). V shed 6 bases and J shed 4 bases, with 16 bases lying between them. The CDR3 covers 15 residues. The full variable domain, completed using reference TRBV15 and TRBJ1-3, is DAMVIQNPRYQVTQFGKPVTLSCSQTLNHNVMYWYQQKSSQAPKLLFHYYDKDFNNEADTPDNFQSRRPNTSFCFLDIRSPGLGDTAMYLCATSSSEVTGNTIYFGEGSWLTVV.

V usage is TRBV9 and J usage is TRBJ2-1; 7 positions match TRBD2. V trimming: 3 bases; J trimming: 3 bases; junction bases outside the gene matches: 3. Germline V lookup: CDR1 SGDLS, CDR2 YYNGEE. CDR3 length: 14 amino acids. The CDR3 region has the DNA TGTGCCAGCAGCGCTGGGGGGGGCTACAATGAGCAGTTCTTC. Translating gives CASSAGGGYNEQFF.

The chain is built from TRBV10-3 and TRBJ1-6, with D possibly matching TRBD1 (6 bases). Germline V gives CDR1 ENHRY, CDR2 SYGVKD. V lost 6 bases and J 10 bases, leaving 13 bases between the germline ends. The CDR3 loop spans 13 amino acids. For the CDR3, the DNA is TGTGCCATCAGGCCGGGACAAGAATCACCCCTCCACTTT. This codes for CAIRPGQESPLHF.

The rearrangement joins TRBV2 to TRBJ1-6, with a weak D call TRBD1 (5 bases). In germline, CDR1 is SNHLY, CDR2 FYNNEI. Trimming removed 2 bases at V and 7 bases at J, with 9 bases between. The CDR3 is 14 amino acids. The CDR3 reads CASSEIGANSPLHF. CDR3 nucleotide sequence: TGTGCCAGCAGTGAAATAGGGGCGAATTCACCCCTCCACTTT.

In nucleotides, the CDR3 is TGTGCCAGCAGTTTAACAGGGGGGGGTGGGACCCAGTACTTC. Its protein product is CASSLTGGGGTQYF. V usage is TRBV6-5 and J usage is TRBJ2-5; weak D call: TRBD1 (8 bases). Germline CDR1 and CDR2: MNHEY and SVGAGI. Trimming stripped 4 bases from V and 7 bases from J, with 16 bases between. CDR3 size: 14 residues.

This clone appeared a single time. The chain uses TRBV6-1 and TRBJ2-4, with 7 nucleotides matching TRBD1. CDR3 size: 12 residues. Per the germline V gene, CDR1 is MNHNS and CDR2 is SASEGT. The trim removed 9 bases at V and 8 bases at J, leaving 7 bases unmatched. DNA for the CDR3: TGTGCCAGTCGAAGGGGGCCATACATTCAGTACTTC. Translated: CASRRGPYIQYF.

The rearrangement uses TRBV9 and TRBJ2-1; possible D gene TRBD2, 5 bases. The CDR3 sequence is 16 residues long. V gave up 0 bases and J gave up 2 bases, with 12 bases separating them. The germline gives CDR1 SGDLS, CDR2 YYNGEE. CDR3 sequence (DNA): TGTGCCAGCAGCGTAGCCTTCGGGGAACCCTACAATGAGCAGTTCTTC. Protein product: CASSVAFGEPYNEQFF.

This chain joins TRBV25-1 and TRBJ2-2; 8 nucleotides agree with TRBD1. The V gene's germline CDR1 is MGHDK and CDR2 SYGVNS. The CDR3 has 14 amino acids. Trimming took 4 bases from V and 4 from J; bases not matched to a gene: 2. The CDR3 region is CASSADRVTGELFF. DNA for the CDR3: TGTGCCAGCAGTGCGGACAGGGTCACCGGGGAGCTGTTTTTT.

The chain couples TRBV19 to TRBJ2-3; 8 nucleotides line up with TRBD2. CDR3 length: 16 residues. CDR1 LNHDA and CDR2 SQIVND come from the germline V gene (reference sequence). Germline trimming cut 3 bases from V and 2 bases from J; bases unmatched to any gene: 7. The CDR3 region has the DNA TGTGCCAGTAGTATCCTAGCGGGCCCCCCCACAGATACGCAGTATTTT. This sequence encodes CASSILAGPPTDTQYF.

This clone was seen more than once but under ten times. J is TRBJ1-5 and V is TRBV19; 7 bases map to TRBD1. CDR1 and CDR2 (germline): LNHDA, SQIVND (reference sequence). The length of the CDR3 is 13 residues. J gave up 5 bases and V 5 bases, and 3 bases lay outside the gene matches. CDR3 loop: CASSAGGHQPQHF. CDR3 in DNA: TGTGCCAGTAGTGCAGGGGGGCATCAGCCCCAGCATTTT.

This clone was detected only a few times. This chain uses TRBV19 with TRBJ1-1; TRBD1 aligns across 9 bases. CDR1 and CDR2 from the germline V gene are LNHDA and SQIVND (reference sequence). Trimming removed 10 bases from V and 5 bases from J; junction bases left unmatched: 5. The CDR3 is 12 amino acids. In DNA form, the CDR3 reads TGTGCCATAAAACAGGGGGCGACTGAAGCTTTCTTT. It specifies CAIKQGATEAFF.

This rearrangement joins TRBV5-4 to TRBJ1-2; D not certain. Between the trimmed V and J ends, which lost 5 bases and 3 bases, there was a span of 14 bases. Per germline, CDR1 SGHNT and CDR2 YYREEE (reference sequence). The CDR3 loop spans 14 amino acids. Written as DNA, the CDR3 is TGTGCCAGCAGTCCCGCAGGCCAGGACTATGGCTACACCTTC. It specifies CASSPAGQDYGYTF.

The chain couples TRBV5-1 to TRBJ1-2; D possibly corresponds to TRBD1 (5 bases). The CDR3 spans 15 residues. With 4 bases removed from V and 8 bases from J, the gap between germline ends came to 21 bases. Germline values: CDR1 SGHRS, CDR2 YFSETQ. The CDR3 region has the DNA TGCGCCAGCAGCCTCTCTCAGGGTCCCTCGTGGGGCTACACCTTC. This gives the protein CASSLSQGPSWGYTF.

The CDR3 bases are TGTGCCAGCAGCCTAATTCCACCGGGACAGGGGCTTTACGAGCAGTACTTC. The encoded protein is CASSLIPPGQGLYEQYF. The rearrangement joins TRBV4-2 to TRBJ2-7; 10 nucleotides line up with TRBD1. This CDR3 comprises 17 residues. Germline V lookup: CDR1 LGHNA, CDR2 YNFKEQ. J lost 4 bases, V lost 4 bases, and 13 bases had no gene match.